Each of the 10 T cell receptor beta chains below was sequenced from the same sample in a study of blood T cell repertoires in COVID-19. Clones were sequenced by immunoSEQ multiplex PCR, and TCRdb holds only the in-frame ones, with some missing. The table records about 46,000 clones, around 85% of them present only once. Sample: peripheral blood. These receptors were taken from a human donor in a cohort sampled during active COVID-19. The donor label of this sample is uncertain.

The rearrangement joins TRBV11-1 to TRBJ2-7, with D hard to call. The germline V and J ends were trimmed by 5 bases and 6 bases, with 11 bases remaining between them. Germline assignment: CDR1 SGHAT and CDR2 FQDESV (reference sequence). CDR3 length: 12 amino acids. The CDR3 here is CASSPQTPEQYF. Written as DNA, the CDR3 is TGTGCCAGCAGCCCACAGACCCCCGAGCAGTACTTC.

J is TRBJ2-7 and V is TRBV7-2, with 9 nucleotides matching TRBD2. The trim removed 2 bases at V and 2 bases at J, leaving 10 bases unmatched. The CDR3 has 17 amino acids. Germline V lookup: CDR1 SGHTA, CDR2 FQGNSA. The CDR3 loop reads CASSLRFSGGPPYEQYF. CDR3 coding DNA: TGTGCCAGCAGCTTACGTTTCAGCGGGGGGCCCCCCTACGAGCAGTACTTC. Supplemented by reference TRBV7-2 and TRBJ2-7, the full variable domain reads GAGVSQSPSNKVTEKGKDVELRCDPISGHTALYWYRQSLGQGLEFLIYFQGNSAPDKSGLPSDRFSAERTGGSVSTLTIQRTQQEDSAVYLCASSLRFSGGPPYEQYFGPGTRLTVT.

V gene TRBV2 combines with J gene TRBJ1-4; the match to TRBD1 covers 7 bases. Per germline, CDR1 SNHLY and CDR2 FYNNEI. The CDR3 has 15 residues. J lost 5 bases, V lost 6 bases, and 9 bases had no gene match. The CDR3 nucleotides read TGTGCCAGCAGCATCCGGGACAGCCTAAATGAAAAACTGTTTTTT. Residues: CASSIRDSLNEKLFF.

The V gene is TRBV7-9, the J gene TRBJ2-5; 8 nucleotides line up with TRBD2. The CDR3 consists of 14 residues. The germline gives CDR1 SEHNR, CDR2 FQNEAQ (reference sequence). V lost 4 bases, J lost 5 bases, and 6 bases stayed unmatched. CDR3 DNA sequence: TGTGCCAGCAGCTCAACGCGGGGGGCTGAGACCCAGTACTTC. It is translated as CASSSTRGAETQYF.

Judged by abundance, this clone is medium-sized (0.01 to 0.1%). The V gene is TRBV7-9, the J gene TRBJ2-5; D is possibly TRBD2 (6 bases). This CDR3 comprises 14 residues. CDR1 and CDR2 (germline): SEHNR, FQNEAQ (reference sequence). Trimming cost V 5 bases and J 2 bases, with 12 bases left between them. The CDR3 reads CASSRDGLQETQYF. CDR3 coding DNA: TGTGCCAGCAGCCGGGACGGACTACAAGAGACCCAGTACTTC.

In this sample, this clone turned up once. The rearrangement uses TRBV6-5 and TRBJ1-2; 7 bases are a match to TRBD1. Trimming at V came to 5 bases and at J to 4 bases, leaving 7 bases not matched to a gene. Germline CDR1 is MNHEY and CDR2 is SVGAGI. The CDR3 totals 14 residues. CDR3 sequence: CASSPGQEIYGYTF. The CDR3 coding sequence is TGTGCCAGCAGTCCCGGACAGGAGATCTATGGCTACACCTTC.

This chain connects TRBV7-3 to TRBJ2-7; D might be TRBD1 (6 bases). Germline CDR1 and CDR2: SGHTA and FQGTGA. The CDR3 runs 14 residues. Between the trimmed V and J ends, which lost 5 bases and 2 bases, there was a span of 13 bases. In DNA form, the CDR3 reads TGTGCCAGCAGCCGAACAGGGAGTACCTACGAGCAGTACTTC. The encoded protein is CASSRTGSTYEQYF. Complete variable domain (other parts from reference TRBV7-3 and TRBJ2-7): GAGVSQTPSNKVTEKGKYVELRCDPISGHTALYWYRQSLGQGPEFLIYFQGTGAADDSGLPNDRFFAVRPEGSVSTLKIQRTERGDSAVYLCASSRTGSTYEQYFGPGTRLTVT.

The gene calls are TRBV6-5 and TRBJ1-2; 7 nucleotides line up with TRBD1. Germline CDR1 and CDR2: MNHEY and SVGAGI. The CDR3 is 15 amino acids. V lost 5 bases and J lost 4; bases outside the gene matches: 10. The CDR3 nucleotides are TGTGCCAGCAGTCCGACCGGGACAGTGAGCTATGGCTACACCTTC. Translated: CASSPTGTVSYGYTF.

The chain uses TRBV21-1 and TRBJ2-7; the table names TRBD1, a call not compared with the DNA. TRBV21-1 is marked as a pseudogene. The CDR3 length is 16 residues. The CDR3 loop is CASSKVGDSGSYEQYF. DNA for the CDR3: TGTGCCAGCAGCAAAGTTGGGGACAGCGGCTCCTACGAGCAGTACTTC.

This chain uses TRBV6-1 with TRBJ2-2; 11 bases line up with TRBD2. Germline CDR1 and CDR2: MNHNS and SASEGT. This CDR3 comprises 19 residues. J gave up 6 bases and V 4 bases, and 16 bases lay outside the gene matches. The CDR3 reads CASSGLAGGSAHLPGELFF. In nucleotides, the CDR3 is TGTGCCAGCAGTGGGCTAGCGGGGGGTTCGGCGCATCTACCCGGGGAGCTGTTTTTT.